One sample yielded the 27 T cell receptor beta chains listed below, sequenced in a study of human T cells and chemical hapten exposure. Specified time point: healthy volunteer bleed at 6 weeks. Sequencing started from total RNA isolated from unfractionated whole blood. Each CDR3 protein gets one entry after TCRdb re-called the RACE reads with MiXCR. The profile covers fewer than 85,000 distinct CDR3 sequences, with roughly 8.7% appearing a single time and 1.5% to 1.7% taken by the ten largest. Sample: whole blood. The receptors shown here come from a male donor in good health. Some clones in this sample may be carry-over from other donors' samples.

This clonotype was detected a few times. The chain recombines TRBV12-3 or TRBV12-4 with TRBJ2-5; D is tentatively TRBD1 or TRBD2 (5 bases each). The germline V and J ends were trimmed by 6 bases and 9 bases, with 20 bases remaining between them. The CDR3 is made up of 14 amino acids. The CDR3 DNA is TGTGCCAGCAGCCAACATCAGGGAGAGGTAGCCCAGTACTTC. This sequence encodes CASSQHQGEVAQYF.

This clonotype has just a few counts. CDR3 nucleotides: TGCGCCAGCAGCTTCAGTTCCAAAAACATTCAGTACTTC. Its protein is CASSFSSKNIQYF. The chain recombines TRBV5-1 with TRBJ2-4, with D uncertain. There are 13 residues in the CDR3. Between the trimmed V and J ends, which lost 2 bases and 2 bases, there was a span of 5 bases. Germline lookup yields CDR1 SGHRS and CDR2 YFSETQ.

The chain couples TRBV7-9 to TRBJ2-5; possible D gene TRBD1, 6 bases. V gave up 5 bases and J gave up 5 bases, with 21 bases separating them. The germline gives CDR1 SEHNR, CDR2 FQNEAQ (reference sequence). The length of the CDR3 is 16 residues. CDR3 sequence (DNA): TGTGCCAGCAGCACGCTACAGGGCTCCAGTCTGGAGACCCAGTACTTC. Its protein is CASSTLQGSSLETQYF.

The chain uses TRBV9 and TRBJ1-6; D uncertain. V lost 2 bases, J lost 6 bases, and 9 bases lay in between. Germline V CDR1 and CDR2: SGDLS, YYNGEE. This CDR3 is 14 amino acids long. CDR3 region: CASSVQFGNSPLHF. The CDR3 nucleotides are TGTGCCAGCAGCGTCCAGTTCGGTAATTCACCCCTCCACTTT.

The V call is TRBV7-3, the J call TRBJ2-3; TRBD2 aligns across 13 bases. The CDR3 length is 17 residues. V gave up 2 bases and J gave up 1 base; unmatched junction bases: 3. Germline V gene lookup returns CDR1 SGHTA and CDR2 FQGTGA. The DNA of the CDR3 is TGTGCCAGCAGCTTAGGCGGGACTAGCGGGGGCACAGATACGCAGTATTTT. This gives the protein CASSLGGTSGGTDTQYF.

The chain links TRBV12-3 or TRBV12-4 to TRBJ2-3, with D unresolved. Trimming removed 5 bases at V and 0 bases at J, with 18 bases between. The CDR3 covers 17 residues. CDR3 DNA: TGTGCCAGCAGTCCTACCGAGATCCGCCCTAGCACAGATACGCAGTATTTT. Protein product: CASSPTEIRPSTDTQYF.

This clonotype was detected only a few times. The chain carries TRBV2 and TRBJ1-1; perhaps TRBD1 as D (5 bases). V gave up 8 bases and J gave up 6 bases, with 13 bases separating them. The germline CDR1 and CDR2 sequences are SNHLY and FYNNEI. This CDR3 has 12 amino acids. This CDR3 reads CASGDGYAEAFF. The CDR3 nucleotides are TGTGCCAGCGGGGACGGTTACGCTGAAGCTTTCTTT.

This clonotype was observed a handful of times. The chain joins TRBV14 to TRBJ2-2; D unclear. CDR3 size: 13 residues. Germline V lookup: CDR1 SGHDN, CDR2 FVKESK. Trimming shortened V by 1 base and J by 6 bases, and 6 bases separated the two germline ends. DNA for the CDR3: TGTGCCAGCAGCCAAGCTTTCTCCGGGGAGCTGTTTTTT. Amino acid sequence: CASSQAFSGELFF.

As DNA, the CDR3 is TGTGCCAGCAGGCCCCTCTTGAACACTGAAGCTTTCTTT. Protein sequence: CASRPLLNTEAFF. The chain links TRBV6-6 to TRBJ1-1; D uncertain. Germline-derived CDR1 and CDR2 are MNHNY and SVGAGI (reference sequence). CDR3 length equals 13 residues. Trimming shortened V by 6 bases and J by 0 bases, and 8 bases separated the two germline ends.

The chain couples TRBV5-1 to TRBJ2-5; the D gene is possibly TRBD1 (6 bases). Looked up from germline, CDR1 is SGHRS and CDR2 is YFSETQ. Trimming took off 0 bases at V and 3 bases at J, with 6 bases between the two ends. This CDR3 spans 13 amino acids. In DNA form, the CDR3 reads TGCGCCAGCAGCTTGGGGACAGAAGAGACCCAGTACTTC. Amino acid sequence: CASSLGTEETQYF. The full variable domain, completed using reference TRBV5-1 and TRBJ2-5, is KAGVTQTPRYLIKTRGQQVTLSCSPISGHRSVSWYQQTPGQGLQFLFEYFSETQRNKGNFPGRFSGRQFSNSRSEMNVSTLELGDSALYLCASSLGTEETQYFGPGTRLLVL.

Many counts were recorded for this clonotype. This rearrangement joins TRBV29-1 to TRBJ1-1; D is ambiguous. V lost 5 bases and J 6 bases, leaving 7 bases between the germline ends. Germline assignment: CDR1 SQVTM and CDR2 ANQGSEA. The CDR3 is made up of 10 amino acids. The CDR3 loop is CSVQRAEAFF. Written as DNA, the CDR3 is TGCAGCGTTCAACGGGCTGAAGCTTTCTTT.

This chain joins TRBV6-1 and TRBJ1-1; D remains ambiguous. The CDR3 sequence is 12 residues long. The ends were cut back, 2 bases at V and 7 bases at J, with 8 bases in the middle. Germline values: CDR1 MNHNS, CDR2 SASEGT. The CDR3 here is CASSELGSEAFF. The CDR3 DNA is TGTGCCAGCAGTGAACTTGGCAGTGAAGCTTTCTTT.

This clonotype has ten or more counts. V usage is TRBV20-1 and J usage is TRBJ2-6; 7 bases fit TRBD1. The CDR3 is 17 residues long. Germline loops: CDR1 DFQATT, CDR2 SNEGSKA (reference sequence). V dropped 1 base and J dropped 0; count of bases not matched to a gene: 6. The CDR3 DNA is TGCAGTGCTAGAGCTTTGGGACAGAGCTCTGGGGCCAACGTCCTGACTTTC. Protein product: CSARALGQSSGANVLTF.

This clonotype came up a few times. V usage is TRBV2 and J usage is TRBJ1-1; 8 nucleotides line up with TRBD1. CDR3 size: 16 residues. V lost 9 bases to trimming and J lost 0 bases; unmatched junction nucleotides: 12. The germline CDR1 and CDR2 sequences are SNHLY and FYNNEI. The CDR3 DNA reads as TGTGCCAGGAGTTGGACAGGGCAGGCGATGAACACTGAAGCTTTCTTT. It translates to CARSWTGQAMNTEAFF.

The table lists this clonotype with a few counts. The J gene is TRBJ1-4, the V gene TRBV7-9; 7 positions agree with TRBD1. CDR1 SEHNR and CDR2 FQNEAQ come from the germline V gene (reference sequence). CDR3 length: 17 residues. The ends lost 5 bases at V and 7 bases at J; junction bases unmatched: 16. DNA of the CDR3: TGTGCCAGCAGCCTAACTCCCGGGACAGCGCCTAGTGAAAAACTGTTTTTT. Translating it yields CASSLTPGTAPSEKLFF.

This clonotype has a handful of counts. J is TRBJ1-6 and V is TRBV27; 8 nucleotides line up with TRBD1. The CDR3 is made up of 14 amino acids. CDR1 and CDR2 (germline): MNHEY, SMNVEV (reference sequence). V shed 4 bases and J 9 bases; nucleotides not matched to a gene: 5. The CDR3, as DNA: TGTGCCAGCAGTTCGGACAGGGTCCGTTCACCCCTCCACTTT. Protein product: CASSSDRVRSPLHF.

There are many counts of this clonotype. At one end the junction does not follow the germline gene, possibly because of a read error. The chain uses TRBV5-6 and TRBJ2-1, with D perhaps TRBD1 or TRBD2 (6 bases each). Germline values: CDR1 SGHDT, CDR2 YYEEEE. The CDR3 has 12 residues. The DNA for the CDR3 is TGTGCCAGCAGCTTGAGGGGGACTGAGCCGTTCTTC. Protein sequence: CASSLRGTEPFF.

The chain couples TRBV19 to TRBJ2-1, with D tentatively TRBD1 (5 bases). The V gene lost 1 base and the J gene lost 2 bases, with 9 bases spanning the gap. The germline gives CDR1 LNHDA, CDR2 SQIVND (reference sequence). The CDR3 extends over 15 amino acids. The CDR3 bases are TGTGCCAGTAGTATAGCAGGGAATACCTACAATGAGCAGTTCTTC. Translating it yields CASSIAGNTYNEQFF.

V and J are TRBV9 and TRBJ1-1; D uncertain. Germline CDR1 reads SGDLS; CDR2 reads YYNGEE. Between the trimmed V and J ends, which lost 0 bases and 5 bases, there was a span of 8 bases. This CDR3 comprises 13 residues. As DNA, the CDR3 is TGTGCCAGCAGCGTAGAATCGACTACTGAAGCTTTCTTT. The encoded protein is CASSVESTTEAFF.

This clonotype was counted a single time. The chain couples TRBV5-1 to TRBJ2-2; 9 nucleotides match TRBD1. Germline V gives CDR1 SGHRS, CDR2 YFSETQ. The CDR3 contains 16 residues. V trimming: 4 bases; J trimming: 6 bases; junction bases outside the gene matches: 10. The CDR3 spells CASSVGGTGSSGELFF. As DNA, the CDR3 is TGCGCCAGCAGCGTCGGCGGGACAGGGTCCTCCGGGGAGCTGTTTTTT.

There are a few counts of this clonotype. The chain joins TRBV29-1 to TRBJ2-1; 11 nucleotides match TRBD1. The ends lost 6 bases at V and 7 bases at J; junction bases unmatched: 8. CDR1 is SQVTM and CDR2 is ANQGSEA in the germline V gene. The length of the CDR3 is 14 residues. Here the CDR3 DNA reads TGCAGCGTCCCCCGGGACAGGGGGAGGAATGAGCAGTTCTTC. It translates to CSVPRDRGRNEQFF.

This clonotype was counted between two and nine times. V usage is TRBV3-1 and J usage is TRBJ1-2; D is unresolved. There are 15 residues in the CDR3. Germline CDR1 LGHDT, CDR2 YNNKEL (reference sequence). V shed 4 bases and J shed 10 bases, with 22 bases lying between them. The CDR3 coding sequence is TGTGCCAGCAGCCCGTATCCCACCGGGTCCGCGCTCTACACCTTC. This sequence encodes CASSPYPTGSALYTF.

This clonotype was counted only a few times. The chain employs TRBV6-6 and TRBJ2-1, with TRBD1 identical over 10 bases. V lost 5 bases, J lost 5 bases, and 9 bases stayed unmatched. There are 16 residues in the CDR3. Germline CDR1 and CDR2: MNHNY and SVGAGI (reference sequence). DNA of the CDR3: TGTGCCAGCAGTCGCCGGGGACAGGGGAATAACAATGAGCAGTTCTTC. It is translated as CASSRRGQGNNNEQFF.

This clonotype has more than one count but fewer than ten. This chain connects TRBV5-5 to TRBJ1-5, with TRBD1 as a possible D gene (5 bases). The CDR3 is 13 amino acids. With 7 bases removed from V and 3 bases from J, the gap between germline ends came to 11 bases. Germline CDR1 and CDR2: SGHKS and YYEKEE (reference sequence). CDR3 coding DNA: TGTGCCAGCTCTCCCAGGGCCAATCAGCCCCAGCATTTT. Translation: CASSPRANQPQHF. Full variable domain (remainder filled in from reference TRBV5-5 and TRBJ1-5): DAGVTQSPTHLIKTRGQQVTLRCSPISGHKSVSWYQQVLGQGPQFIFQYYEKEERGRGNFPDRFSARQFPNYSSELNVNALLLGDSALYLCASSPRANQPQHFGDGTRLSIL.

This clonotype was recorded a few times. The chain carries TRBV29-1 and TRBJ2-2; no reliable D call. Germline loops: CDR1 SQVTM, CDR2 ANQGSEA. V lost 6 bases and J lost 4, with 9 bases in between. The length of the CDR3 is 12 residues. This CDR3 reads CSVDRATGELFF. The CDR3 DNA is TGCAGCGTCGACCGGGCCACCGGGGAGCTGTTTTTT.

At least ten counts were recorded for this clonotype. The rearrangement joins TRBV5-1 to TRBJ1-1; D is unclear. Trimming removed 0 bases at V and 2 bases at J, with 5 bases between. CDR1 SGHRS and CDR2 YFSETQ come from the germline V gene. The CDR3 is made up of 13 amino acids. CDR3 nucleotides: TGCGCCAGCAGCTTGGAAGCTAACACTGAAGCTTTCTTT. As protein: CASSLEANTEAFF.

This clonotype was counted a few times. The V and J genes are TRBV29-1 and TRBJ2-7; 10 bases match TRBD1. Germline lookup yields CDR1 SQVTM and CDR2 ANQGSEA. The CDR3 extends over 13 amino acids. V lost 5 bases to trimming and J lost 3 bases; unmatched junction nucleotides: 4. DNA of the CDR3: TGCAGCGTTACCCGGGACAGGGGCTACGAGCAGTACTTC. Its translation: CSVTRDRGYEQYF.